These 12 T cell receptor beta chains were all obtained from the same sample, sequenced in a study of cytotoxic CD8 clonotypes in ibrutinib-treated CLL. Profiled with immunoSEQ multiplex PCR; TCRdb holds only in-frame clones, not every one. The sample includes approximately 330,000 clones, about 77% of them seen just once. The material was PBMCs, obtained before ibrutinib treatment. The source of these receptors is a human donor with chronic lymphocytic leukemia.

V gene TRBV9 combines with J gene TRBJ1-3; 8 positions match TRBD1. This CDR3 spans 17 amino acids. Germline CDR1 is SGDLS and CDR2 is YYNGEE. The trim removed 3 bases at V and 0 bases at J, leaving 8 bases unmatched. The CDR3 DNA reads TGTGCCAGCAGCGGCGGGACAGGTCTCTACTCTGGAAACACCATATATTTT. This translates into CASSGGTGLYSGNTIYF.

The genes are TRBV30 and TRBJ1-5; TRBD1 agrees at 9 bases. The ends lost 1 base at V and 9 bases at J; junction bases unmatched: 16. This CDR3 is 17 amino acids long. Germline values: CDR1 GTSNPN, CDR2 SVGIG (reference sequence). CDR3 residues: CAWSGTGTGLGVLPQHF. CDR3 sequence (DNA): TGTGCCTGGAGTGGGACCGGGACAGGGTTAGGAGTATTGCCCCAGCATTTT.

This chain links TRBV7-8 with TRBJ2-7, with D possibly matching TRBD1 (6 bases). In germline, CDR1 is SGHVS, CDR2 FQNEAQ. This CDR3 is 16 amino acids long. Trimming left V 0 bases short and J 2 bases short, with 14 bases between. The chain's CDR3 is CASSLAHREGTYEQYF. Here the CDR3 DNA reads TGTGCCAGCAGCTTAGCGCACAGGGAAGGGACCTACGAGCAGTACTTC.

The chain couples TRBV7-9 to TRBJ1-2, with 9 bases matching TRBD1. Trimming took 6 bases from V and 5 from J; bases not matched to a gene: 13. This CDR3 has 16 amino acids. Germline loops: CDR1 SEHNR, CDR2 FQNEAQ (reference sequence). The CDR3 region is CASSLLGTGILYGYTF. CDR3 coding DNA: TGTGCCAGCAGTTTACTAGGGACAGGGATACTATATGGCTACACCTTC.

The chain employs TRBV5-6 and TRBJ1-5; D gene uncertain. Germline CDR1 and CDR2: SGHDT and YYEEEE. Trimming pared 4 bases from V and 5 bases from J, leaving 19 bases between. The CDR3 sequence is 16 residues long. The DNA of the CDR3 is TGTGCCAGCAGCCGGAGCAGAAATAGAACCTATCAGCCCCAGCATTTT. It translates to CASSRSRNRTYQPQHF.

The chain links TRBV7-3 to TRBJ2-5; D is perhaps TRBD2 (5 bases). V dropped 5 bases and J dropped 3 bases, with 19 bases sitting between them. The CDR3 contains 16 residues. The germline CDR1 and CDR2 sequences are SGHTA and FQGTGA. The CDR3 coding sequence is TGTGCCAGCAGCGGTAGCAAGGAAACGGGAAAAGAGACCCAGTACTTC. Translating gives CASSGSKETGKETQYF.

This clone has only a few counts. This chain links TRBV27 with TRBJ2-7; weak D call: TRBD1 (6 bases). Germline V CDR1 and CDR2: MNHEY, SMNVEV (reference sequence). There are 12 residues in the CDR3. V lost 3 bases and J 12 bases, leaving 15 bases between the germline ends. The CDR3 region has the DNA TGTGCCAGCAGTTTTATGCAGGGGCGACGGTACTTC. The encoded protein is CASSFMQGRRYF.

A few counts support this clone. J is TRBJ2-7 and V is TRBV5-8, with 10 bases identical to TRBD2. The length of the CDR3 is 19 residues. Germline-derived CDR1 and CDR2 are SGHTS and YDEGEE. Germline trimming cut 1 base from V and 2 bases from J; bases unmatched to any gene: 15. CDR3 nucleotide sequence: TGTGCCAGCAGCTTGATTCCCCCCTCACTAGCGGGGATAACCTACGAGCAGTACTTC. Protein product: CASSLIPPSLAGITYEQYF.

The DNA of the CDR3 is TGTGCCAGCAGCCTAGACCCAGGTTCCTACGAGCAGTACTTC. Translating it yields CASSLDPGSYEQYF. The chain employs TRBV14 and TRBJ2-7, with D unclear. This CDR3 has 14 residues. Per germline, CDR1 SGHDN and CDR2 FVKESK. Trimming removed 4 bases at V and 1 base at J, with 11 bases between.

This chain links TRBV15 with TRBJ2-5; perhaps TRBD1 as D (5 bases). Germline lookup yields CDR1 LNHNV and CDR2 YYDKDF (reference sequence). V was clipped by 3 bases and J by 0 bases, with 11 bases between them. The CDR3 spans 15 residues. The CDR3 sequence is CATSSPSGYQETQYF. In DNA form, the CDR3 reads TGTGCCACCAGCAGTCCATCAGGGTACCAAGAGACCCAGTACTTC.

The CDR3 loop is CASSMLQGKGSGNTIYF. In nucleotides, the CDR3 is TGTGCCAGTAGTATGCTACAGGGGAAAGGCTCTGGAAACACCATATATTTT. The chain has TRBV19 and TRBJ1-3, with 7 bases matching TRBD1. From germline, CDR1 is LNHDA and CDR2 SQIVND (reference sequence). This CDR3 has 17 residues. After removal of 3 bases from V and 0 bases from J, the junction contained 8 bases not matched to a gene.

This clone has only a few counts. The chain has TRBV19 and TRBJ2-2, with D possibly being TRBD1 or TRBD2 (5 bases each). V shed 3 bases and J shed 5 bases, with 13 bases lying between them. Germline V gene sequence: CDR1 LNHDA, CDR2 SQIVND (reference sequence). This CDR3 is 15 amino acids long. CDR3 sequence: CASSISQGRTGELFF. CDR3 DNA sequence: TGTGCCAGTAGTATCAGCCAGGGACGTACCGGGGAGCTGTTTTTT.